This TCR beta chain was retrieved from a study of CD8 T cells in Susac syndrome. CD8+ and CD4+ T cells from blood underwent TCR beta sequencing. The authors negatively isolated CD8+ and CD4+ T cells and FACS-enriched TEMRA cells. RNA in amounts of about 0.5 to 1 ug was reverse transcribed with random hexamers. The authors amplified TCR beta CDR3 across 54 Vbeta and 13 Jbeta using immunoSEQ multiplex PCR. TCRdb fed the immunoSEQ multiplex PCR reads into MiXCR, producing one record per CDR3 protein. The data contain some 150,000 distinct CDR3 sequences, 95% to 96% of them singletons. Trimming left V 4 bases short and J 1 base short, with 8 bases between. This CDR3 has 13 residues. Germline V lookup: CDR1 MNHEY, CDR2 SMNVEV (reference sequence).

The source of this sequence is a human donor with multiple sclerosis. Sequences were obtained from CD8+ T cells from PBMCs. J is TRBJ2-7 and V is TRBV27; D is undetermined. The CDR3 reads CASSSRPSYEQYF. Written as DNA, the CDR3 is TGTGCCAGCAGTTCCCGACCATCCTACGAGCAGTACTTC.